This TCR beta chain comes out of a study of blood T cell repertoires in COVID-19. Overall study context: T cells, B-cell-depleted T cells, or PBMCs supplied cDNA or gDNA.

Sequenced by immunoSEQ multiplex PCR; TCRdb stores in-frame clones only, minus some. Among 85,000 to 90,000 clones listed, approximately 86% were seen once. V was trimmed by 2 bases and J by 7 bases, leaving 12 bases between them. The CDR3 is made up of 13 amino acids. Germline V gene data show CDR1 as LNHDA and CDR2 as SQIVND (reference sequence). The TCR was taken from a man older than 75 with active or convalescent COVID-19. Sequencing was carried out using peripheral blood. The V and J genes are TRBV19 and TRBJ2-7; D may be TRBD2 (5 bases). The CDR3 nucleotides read TGTGCCAGTAGTATATGGGAGTCGGGGGAGCAGTACTTC. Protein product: CASSIWESGEQYF.